Following are 21 T cell receptor beta chains from one sample sequenced in a study of CD8 T cells in Susac syndrome. RNA, at about 0.45 to 1 ug, was reverse transcribed with random hexamers. TCRdb re-derived calls from the immunoSEQ multiplex PCR reads in MiXCR, one entry per CDR3 protein. The data hold about 250,000 distinct CDR3 sequences, with around 93% observed a single time. The sequenced material came from CD4+ T cells from PBMCs. Receptor source: a human donor with multiple sclerosis.

The chain employs TRBV30 and TRBJ1-5; D is possibly TRBD1 (6 bases). Germline V gives CDR1 GTSNPN, CDR2 SVGIG (reference sequence). Trimming removed 2 bases from V and 4 bases from J, with 21 bases in between. This CDR3 is built from 17 residues. CDR3 coding DNA: TGTGCCTGGAGTACCGCAGGACAGCTAACTCGTAATCAGCCCCAGCATTTT. Its translation: CAWSTAGQLTRNQPQHF.

The chain combines TRBV2 with TRBJ1-2; D gene ambiguous. The CDR3 sequence is 13 residues long. Germline V lookup: CDR1 SNHLY, CDR2 FYNNEI. The V gene lost 7 bases and the J gene lost 4 bases, with 13 bases spanning the gap. The CDR3 sequence: CASNLVRSYGYTF. The DNA for the CDR3 is TGTGCCAGCAATTTGGTCAGGTCCTATGGCTACACCTTC. The full variable domain, completed using reference TRBV2 and TRBJ1-2, is EPEVTQTPSHQVTQMGQEVILRCVPISNHLYFYWYRQILGQKVEFLVSFYNNEISEKSEIFDDQFSVERPDGSNFTLKIRSTKLEDSAMYFCASNLVRSYGYTFGSGTRLTVV.

The chain combines TRBV30 with TRBJ2-3; D may correspond to TRBD1 or TRBD2 (5 bases each). CDR3 size: 15 residues. Looked up from germline, CDR1 is GTSNPN and CDR2 is SVGIG (reference sequence). Deletions cut 5 bases from V and 1 base from J, with 16 bases between. The DNA for the CDR3 is TGTGCCTGGGGCTGGTCGGGGCCGGGCACAGATACGCAGTATTTT. It translates to CAWGWSGPGTDTQYF.

The chain carries TRBV9 and TRBJ2-3; TRBD2 aligns across 14 bases. The junction had 6 bases not matched to a gene; V was cut back by 0 bases and J by 3 bases. Germline V gene data show CDR1 as SGDLS and CDR2 as YYNGEE. This CDR3 is 18 amino acids long. This chain's CDR3 is CASSVEGRTSGGTDTQYF. The CDR3 DNA sequence: TGTGCCAGCAGCGTAGAGGGGAGGACTAGCGGGGGGACAGATACGCAGTATTTT.

V usage is TRBV6-2 or TRBV6-3 and J usage is TRBJ1-2; the D is unclear. The germline V and J ends were trimmed by 5 bases and 4 bases, with 11 bases remaining between them. Germline lookup yields CDR1 MNHEY and CDR2 SVGEGT. The CDR3 totals 13 residues. The CDR3 here is CASSDAHSYGYTF. As DNA, the CDR3 is TGTGCCAGCAGTGACGCACACTCCTATGGCTACACCTTC.

J is TRBJ2-7 and V is TRBV28, with 9 nucleotides matching TRBD2. The CDR3 is 14 residues long. The germline V gene encodes CDR1 MDHEN and CDR2 SYDVKM. V lost 5 bases and J lost 6; bases outside the gene matches: 8. DNA for the CDR3: TGTGCCAGCAGTCCGCACCGGCGGGAGGGCGAGCAGTACTTC. It encodes CASSPHRREGEQYF. Drawing the rest from reference TRBV28 and TRBJ2-7, the complete variable domain is DVKVTQSSRYLVKRTGEKVFLECVQDMDHENMFWYRQDPGLGLRLIYFSYDVKMKEKGDIPEGYSVSREKKERFSLILESASTNQTSMYLCASSPHRREGEQYFGPGTRLTVT.

The V and J genes are TRBV2 and TRBJ1-4, with D uncertain. The germline gives CDR1 SNHLY, CDR2 FYNNEI. Between the trimmed V and J ends, which lost 4 bases and 8 bases, there was a span of 5 bases. CDR3 length equals 11 residues. The CDR3 coding sequence is TGTGCCAGCAGTGGACGCGAAAAACTGTTTTTT. Protein product: CASSGREKLFF.

The rearrangement links TRBV27 to TRBJ2-5; D remains unclear. The V gene's germline CDR1 is MNHEY and CDR2 SMNVEV (reference sequence). Trimming stripped 6 bases from V and 0 bases from J, with 8 bases between. The CDR3 is made up of 13 amino acids. The CDR3 nucleotides read TGTGCCAGCAGGACACGGAACCAAGAGACCCAGTACTTC. Protein product: CASRTRNQETQYF.

A single count supports this clonotype. In DNA, the CDR3 is TGTGCCATCAGCGGGACTGGACAAGAGACCCAGTACTTC. This translates into CAISGTGQETQYF. The chain couples TRBV10-3 to TRBJ2-5; tentatively, D is TRBD2 (6 bases). The CDR3 loop spans 13 amino acids. V was clipped by 6 bases and J by 2 bases, with 10 bases between them. Germline CDR1 and CDR2: ENHRY and SYGVKD.

The chain employs TRBV12-3 or TRBV12-4 and TRBJ1-2, with 8 bases lining up with TRBD1. The CDR3 totals 15 residues. J was trimmed by 8 bases and V by 6 bases; bases with no gene match: 14. The CDR3 spells CASRLRTGPLSGYTF. The CDR3 nucleotides read TGTGCCAGCAGACTTCGGACAGGGCCGTTAAGCGGCTACACCTTC.

The V and J genes are TRBV3-1 and TRBJ2-1, with a tentative D call TRBD2 (5 bases). Trimming removed 8 bases at V and 1 base at J, with 9 bases between. Germline lookup yields CDR1 LGHDT and CDR2 YNNKEL (reference sequence). The CDR3 contains 13 residues. The CDR3 loop is CASGVASYNEQFF. In DNA, the CDR3 is TGTGCCAGCGGAGTAGCGTCCTACAATGAGCAGTTCTTC.

This clonotype was seen a single time. The chain combines TRBV14 with TRBJ2-5; 10 positions agree with TRBD2. The CDR3 totals 17 residues. Per germline, CDR1 SGHDN and CDR2 FVKESK. Losses at the gene ends were 7 bases for V and 1 base for J; bases not matched to a gene: 12. CDR3 nucleotide sequence: TGTGCCAGCAACCTCCACGGTCTAGCGGGGGTCCAAGAGACCCAGTACTTC. Its translation: CASNLHGLAGVQETQYF.

Worth noting for this clonotype: One end of the junction fails to match germline, which may point to a read error. This chain links TRBV5-4 with TRBJ1-2, with TRBD1 matching 9 bases. Germline assignment: CDR1 SGHNT and CDR2 YYREEE (reference sequence). This CDR3 is 16 amino acids long. The CDR3 spells CASSLNQGPGQGTRHF. The CDR3 region has the DNA TGTGCCAGCAGCCTTAACCAAGGACCGGGACAGGGAACGCGACACTTC.

V and J are TRBV7-9 and TRBJ1-2; perhaps TRBD1 as D (6 bases). The CDR3 has 16 residues. Germline CDR1 is SEHNR and CDR2 is FQNEAQ (reference sequence). Trimming took off 7 bases at V and 0 bases at J, with 18 bases between the two ends. This CDR3 reads CASIKDRGPTNYGYTF. The CDR3 nucleotides are TGTGCCAGCATCAAGGACAGAGGCCCCACTAACTATGGCTACACCTTC.

This rearrangement joins TRBV23-1 to TRBJ2-5; D might be TRBD1 (6 bases). TRBV23-1 counts as an open reading frame of uncertain function. CDR3 size: 13 residues. V was cut by 11 bases and J by 1 base, with 14 bases left in between. The CDR3 protein is CAGGRTAQETQYF. The CDR3 nucleotides are TGCGCCGGGGGAAGGACAGCCCAAGAGACCCAGTACTTC.

This clonotype is a singleton in its sample. The chain is built from TRBV6-1 and TRBJ1-2; D gene ambiguous. In germline, CDR1 is MNHNS, CDR2 SASEGT. V was cut by 5 bases and J by 2 bases, with 15 bases left in between. The CDR3 spans 15 residues. The CDR3 DNA is TGTGCCAGCAGTCGGGCGATTACGAACAACTATGGCTACACCTTC. Translated: CASSRAITNNYGYTF.

This clonotype has more than one count but fewer than ten. This sequence joins TRBV11-2 and TRBJ2-7; possibly TRBD1 or TRBD2 for D (6 bases each). Germline V gives CDR1 SGHAT, CDR2 FQNNGV. This CDR3 region has 15 residues. Between the trimmed V and J ends, which lost 5 bases and 0 bases, there was a span of 14 bases. The CDR3 sequence: CASSPGAGSSYEQYV. CDR3 bases: TGTGCCAGCAGCCCAGGGGCCGGGAGCTCCTACGAGCAGTACGTC.

The V and J genes are TRBV28 and TRBJ1-1; D is undetermined. Per the germline V gene, CDR1 is MDHEN and CDR2 is SYDVKM. V lost 1 base and J 3 bases, leaving 9 bases between the germline ends. This CDR3 has 14 amino acids. CDR3 in DNA: TGTGCCAGCAGTTTATCGCCAGACGACACTGAAGCTTTCTTT. Protein product: CASSLSPDDTEAFF.

The rearrangement joins TRBV27 to TRBJ2-3; D not certain. The germline V and J ends were trimmed by 0 bases and 2 bases, with 12 bases remaining between them. CDR3 length equals 16 residues. Germline loops: CDR1 MNHEY, CDR2 SMNVEV (reference sequence). The CDR3 nucleotides are TGTGCCAGCAGTTTATCGGCCGGGCCTTCCACAGATACGCAGTATTTT. It codes for CASSLSAGPSTDTQYF.

The V gene is TRBV2, the J gene TRBJ2-2; D remains ambiguous. This CDR3 region has 16 residues. V gave up 4 bases and J gave up 0 bases, with 12 bases separating them. Germline V gene sequence: CDR1 SNHLY, CDR2 FYNNEI. The CDR3 region has the DNA TGTGCCAGCAGTGGTGGGCGATTGGCGAACACCGGGGAGCTGTTTTTT. The encoded protein is CASSGGRLANTGELFF.

V gene TRBV3-1 combines with J gene TRBJ1-1, with unresolved D. Trimming left V 3 bases short and J 7 bases short, with 9 bases between. The CDR3 has 12 amino acids. CDR1 LGHDT and CDR2 YNNKEL come from the germline V gene (reference sequence). This chain's CDR3 is CASSQPKSEAFF. In DNA, the CDR3 is TGTGCCAGCAGCCAGCCGAAGAGTGAAGCTTTCTTT.